This TCR beta chain was retrieved from a study of blood T cells in healthy people across ages. PCR was performed a second time for about 7 to 12 cycles using a sample-barcoded 5' primer and a J-beta primer mix. Every cDNA molecule carried a tag from a template-switch adaptor bearing 12 random nucleotides. TCRdb processed the 5' RACE reads anew with MiXCR; each CDR3 protein has one entry. The data hold more than 500,000 distinct CDR3 sequences, with roughly 29% observed a single time. Germline CDR1 is LGHNA and CDR2 is YNFKEQ. Trimming removed 5 bases from V and 7 bases from J, with 19 bases in between. The CDR3 length is 15 residues.

Source material: blood. The rearrangement joins TRBV4-2 to TRBJ2-3, with D possibly being TRBD1 or TRBD2 (5 bases each). The origin of this receptor is a woman between 65 and 79 years old in good health. CDR3 loop: CASSSEWGSGNTQYF. The CDR3 DNA reads as TGTGCCAGCAGCTCAGAGTGGGGGTCCGGAAATACGCAGTATTTT.